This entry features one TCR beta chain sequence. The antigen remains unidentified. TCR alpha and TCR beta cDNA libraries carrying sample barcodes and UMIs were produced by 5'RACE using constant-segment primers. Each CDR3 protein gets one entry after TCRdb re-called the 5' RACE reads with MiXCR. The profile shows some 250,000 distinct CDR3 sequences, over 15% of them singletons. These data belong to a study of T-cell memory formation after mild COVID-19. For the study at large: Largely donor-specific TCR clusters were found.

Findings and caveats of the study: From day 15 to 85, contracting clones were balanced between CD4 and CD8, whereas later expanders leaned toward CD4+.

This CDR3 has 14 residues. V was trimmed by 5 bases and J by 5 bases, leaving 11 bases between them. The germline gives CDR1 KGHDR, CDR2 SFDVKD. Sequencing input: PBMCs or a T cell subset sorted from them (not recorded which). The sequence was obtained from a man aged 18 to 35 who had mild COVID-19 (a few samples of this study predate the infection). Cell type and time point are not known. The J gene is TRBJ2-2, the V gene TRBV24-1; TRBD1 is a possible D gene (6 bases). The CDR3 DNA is TGTGCCACCAGTGGGGGGCTCTGGACCGGGGAGCTGTTTTTT. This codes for CATSGGLWTGELFF.